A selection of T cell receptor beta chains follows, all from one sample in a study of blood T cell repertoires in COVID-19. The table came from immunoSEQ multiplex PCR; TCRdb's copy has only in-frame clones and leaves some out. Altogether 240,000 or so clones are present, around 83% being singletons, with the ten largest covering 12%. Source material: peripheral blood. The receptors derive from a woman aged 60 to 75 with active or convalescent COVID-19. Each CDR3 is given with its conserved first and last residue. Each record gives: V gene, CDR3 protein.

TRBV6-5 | CASSYSRRVQGYTF
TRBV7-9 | CASTRTGGIMNTEAFF
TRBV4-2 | CASSQDLRAGAGDTQYF
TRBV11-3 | CASSLDGGSYEQYF
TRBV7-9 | CASSLGGNRAVGYTF
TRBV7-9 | CASSLAGELGGYTF
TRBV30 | CAWRPWGTSGGNEQFF
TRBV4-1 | CASSQTPIVGGITDTQYF
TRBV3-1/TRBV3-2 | CASSHKGQAVTGELFF
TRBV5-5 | CASSSGLAGAFEQYF
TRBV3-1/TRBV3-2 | CASSLRQGGYNEQFF
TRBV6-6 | CASSRDSWEYQGIGDTEAFF
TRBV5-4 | CASSIWVTRGRRGYTF
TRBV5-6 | CASSLDGGTGYGYTF
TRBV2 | CASRQGTDSPLHF
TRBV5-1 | CASSPGTGVNTGELFF
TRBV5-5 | CASSLAGSPGYGYTF
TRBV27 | CASSALTIQTGSLSNYGYTF
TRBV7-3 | CASSLRGQGAEGYTF
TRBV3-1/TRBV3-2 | CASSQGTGANQPQHF
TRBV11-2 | CASSLPVGGDTQYF
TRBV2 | CASSRTGLGSDTQYF
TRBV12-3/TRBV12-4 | CASSPHLGNEQFF
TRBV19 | CASSIGTISYNSPLHF
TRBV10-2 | CASSGMRYAEAFF
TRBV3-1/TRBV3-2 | CASSPGTSGGRGDTQYF
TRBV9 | CASSDSKTFANYSNQPQHF
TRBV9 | CASSVGQGQETQYF
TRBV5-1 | CASSLDRPVSGNTIYF
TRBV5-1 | CASTLDPQETQYF
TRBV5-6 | CASSLAGQGAFF
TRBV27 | CASSRGQEQYF
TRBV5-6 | CASSVDREYEQYF
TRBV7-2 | CASTLSGSYGYTF
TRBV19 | CASTDRVHNQPQHF
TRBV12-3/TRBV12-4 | CASSLGGGTEAFF
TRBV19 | CASSPGGVGTEAFF
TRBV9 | CASSVRAGADTQYF
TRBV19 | CASSARTGGISPLHF
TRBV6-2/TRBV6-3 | CASSYPISGTRNNEQFF
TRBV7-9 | CASSLLAESYGYTF
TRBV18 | CASSPGQGNNQPQHF
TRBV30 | CAWSGQGAFQPQHF
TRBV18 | CASSPRTPAGSYNEQFF
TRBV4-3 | CASSQGLAGFNEQFF
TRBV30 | CAWSATWAGGIYGYTF
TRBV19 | CASSPRQGLTVGYTF